The source of this T cell receptor (beta chain) is a study of blood T cell dynamics during melanoma immunotherapy (dated by TCRdb to about 2020). Regarding the study in general: All patients had metastatic melanoma and were given first-line pembrolizumab or nivolumab plus ipilimumab as standard of care in the United Kingdom. Consecutive patients formed a training cohort, and a further independent group of patients from the same centre was pooled into an external validation set. Peripheral T cell receptor repertoires of metastatic melanoma patients were profiled before and after one cycle of checkpoint inhibitor therapy to find early correlates of response. What the study reported, not specific to this receptor: The relatively small sample size was acknowledged as a potential limitation on generalization of the results. Patients who later achieved disease control showed a bifurcated PBMC repertoire reorganization at W3, with increased clonality or increased diversity, unlike progressors. The study was unable to establish whether the T cell clones driving the repertoire changes were melanoma-specific or instead reflected general immune activation.

Via the germline V gene, CDR1 is KGHSH and CDR2 LQKENI. The cysteine opens and the phenylalanine closes a CDR3 of 14 amino acids. The entry retains the CDR3 DNA only, 42 bases that are in frame from base 1. V gives up 6 bases and J gives up 6 bases, and the segment between their germline ends measures 18 bases. For this clone: It has no known antigen specificity. Base qualities were left out, and no much larger clone turns up one base away.

A fixed 350 ng of DNA was loaded for every bulk PBMC sample. Following the manufacturer instructions, the immunoSEQ TCRb Assay kit was used to amplify TCR beta CDR3 sequences from genomic DNA. The KAPA Library Quantification Kit for Illumina platforms was used to quantify pooled libraries by qPCR. Sequencing of the pooled libraries was done on an Illumina NextSeq 500, with clustering at roughly 0.55-1.2 pM. Per the source publication's procedure: Analysis of the TCR data relied on immunoSEQ ANALYZER and the R LymphoSeq package. A rearrangement efficiency score was calculated as productive divided by the sum of productive and non-productive CDR3 sequences. Within each patient, timepoints were compared pairwise for clonality, measured with the Gini coefficient, and for diversity, measured with the Renyi index at alpha=1. In LymphoSeq, clonal relatedness was computed using an edit distance of 3, and repertoire similarity was computed using the Bhattacharyya coefficient. To classify response, a linear discriminant analysis based on week-3 changes in clonality and diversity was built using the R MASS and caret packages. This immuneACCESS table, as held by TCRdb, lists in-frame sequences with V and J called but not all clones. Of the missing ones, under half trace to an unresolved V gene in checked studies; the others have no known cause. V and J calls and clone size are as listed in that table; D and trimming were resolved from the DNA. The sample table contains around 7,000 clones; only one count was recorded for around 82% of them. The ten largest clones represent 15% to 20% of the sample.

In light of the paper, this sample's time point label describes: pre-treatment baseline. Blood samples were taken before treatment (T0) and at week 3 (W3), following the first cycle of checkpoint blockade. Except for a couple of patients with rapid clinical progression, response was assessed 12 weeks after the first infusion by RECIST 1.1; disease control meant complete response, partial response or stable disease. Patients with prior systemic cancer treatment, concomitant immunosuppressant therapy or synchronous other active malignancies were excluded. Both bulk PBMC and plasma cell-free DNA were sequenced for TCR beta so that circulating cells and T cell turnover could be tracked. PBMC were isolated from blood with Lymphoprep and SepMate tubes, followed by red cell lysis. QIAamp DNA Blood Mini kits were used to extract DNA from PBMC and from sorted T cell subsets.

The chain uses TRBV18 and TRBJ2-7, and possibly TRBD2, on 6 matching bases. This receptor was identified in a human donor with melanoma. Material: blood, obtained from a patient treated with checkpoint blockade. The CDR3 has the sequence CASSPGELPPEQYF. The nucleotides read TGTGCCAGCTCTCCGGGAGAACTTCCCCCCGAGCAGTACTTC.